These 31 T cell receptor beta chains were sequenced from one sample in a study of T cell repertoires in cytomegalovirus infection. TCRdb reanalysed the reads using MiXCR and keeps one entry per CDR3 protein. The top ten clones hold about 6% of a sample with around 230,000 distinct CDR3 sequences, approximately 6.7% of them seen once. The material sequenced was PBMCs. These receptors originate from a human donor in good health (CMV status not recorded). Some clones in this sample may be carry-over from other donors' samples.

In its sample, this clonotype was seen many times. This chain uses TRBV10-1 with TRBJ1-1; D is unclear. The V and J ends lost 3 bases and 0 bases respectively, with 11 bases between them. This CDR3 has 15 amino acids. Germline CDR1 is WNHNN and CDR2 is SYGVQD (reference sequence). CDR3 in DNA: TGCGCCAGCAGTGATTCCCGGACGGTGAACACTGAAGCTTTCTTT. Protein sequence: CASSDSRTVNTEAFF.

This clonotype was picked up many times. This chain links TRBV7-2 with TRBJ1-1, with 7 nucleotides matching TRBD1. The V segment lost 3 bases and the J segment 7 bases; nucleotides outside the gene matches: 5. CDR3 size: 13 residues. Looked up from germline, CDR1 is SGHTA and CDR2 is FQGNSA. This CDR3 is CASSFTYRGEAFF. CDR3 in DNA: TGTGCCAGCAGCTTCACTTACAGGGGTGAAGCTTTCTTT.

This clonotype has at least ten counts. Here the CDR3 reads CASSTQGTGIHGYTF. The CDR3, as DNA: TGTGCCAGCAGTACTCAGGGGACAGGGATCCATGGCTACACCTTC. V and J are TRBV12-3 or TRBV12-4 and TRBJ1-2; 9 bases line up with TRBD1. The CDR3 covers 15 residues. Trimming cost V 5 bases and J 6 bases; bases outside gene matches: 10.

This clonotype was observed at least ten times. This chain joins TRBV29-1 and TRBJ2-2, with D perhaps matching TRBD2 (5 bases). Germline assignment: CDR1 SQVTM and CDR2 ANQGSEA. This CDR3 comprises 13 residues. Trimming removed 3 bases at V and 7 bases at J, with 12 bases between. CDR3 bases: TGCAGCGTTGAGCGGGCCGGGTTCGGGGAGCTGTTTTTT. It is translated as CSVERAGFGELFF.

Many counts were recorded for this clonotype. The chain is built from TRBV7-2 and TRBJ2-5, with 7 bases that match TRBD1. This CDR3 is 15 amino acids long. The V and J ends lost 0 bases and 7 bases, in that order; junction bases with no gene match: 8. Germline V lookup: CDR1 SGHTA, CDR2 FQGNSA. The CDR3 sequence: CASSLAGTAVGTQYF. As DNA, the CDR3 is TGTGCCAGCAGCTTAGCCGGGACAGCGGTAGGGACCCAGTACTTC.

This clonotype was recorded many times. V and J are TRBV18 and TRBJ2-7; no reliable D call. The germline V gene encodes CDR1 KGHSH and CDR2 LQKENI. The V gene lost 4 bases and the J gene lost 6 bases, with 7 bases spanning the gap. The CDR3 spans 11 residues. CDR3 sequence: CASSHGIEQYF. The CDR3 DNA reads TGTGCCAGCTCACACGGTATCGAGCAGTACTTC.

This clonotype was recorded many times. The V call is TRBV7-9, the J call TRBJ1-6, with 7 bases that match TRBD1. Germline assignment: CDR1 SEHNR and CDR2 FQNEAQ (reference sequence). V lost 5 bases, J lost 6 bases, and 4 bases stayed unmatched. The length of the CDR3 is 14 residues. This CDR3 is CASSQGGGNSPLHF. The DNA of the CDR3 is TGTGCCAGCAGCCAAGGGGGCGGTAATTCACCCCTCCACTTT.

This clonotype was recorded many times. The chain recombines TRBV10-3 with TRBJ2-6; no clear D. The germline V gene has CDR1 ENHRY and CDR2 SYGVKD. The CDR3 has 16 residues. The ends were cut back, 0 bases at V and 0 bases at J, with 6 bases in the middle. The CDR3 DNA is TGTGCCATCAGTGAGTCCCCGGGCTCTGGGGCCAACGTCCTGACTTTC. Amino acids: CAISESPGSGANVLTF.

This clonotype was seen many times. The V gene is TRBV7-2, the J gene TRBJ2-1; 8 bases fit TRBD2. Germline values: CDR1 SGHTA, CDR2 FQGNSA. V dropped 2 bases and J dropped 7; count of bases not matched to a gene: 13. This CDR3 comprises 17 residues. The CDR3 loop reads CASSLRPYRGGQNEQFF. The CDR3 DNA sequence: TGTGCCAGCAGCTTAAGGCCCTACCGGGGGGGCCAGAATGAGCAGTTCTTC.

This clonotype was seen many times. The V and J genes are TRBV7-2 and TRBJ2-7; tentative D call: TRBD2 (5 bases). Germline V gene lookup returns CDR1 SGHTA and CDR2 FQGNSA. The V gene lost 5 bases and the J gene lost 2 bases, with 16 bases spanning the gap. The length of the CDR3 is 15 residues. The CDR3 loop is CASSLGGPIPYEQYF. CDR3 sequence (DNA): TGTGCCAGCAGCCTCGGCGGGCCCATCCCCTACGAGCAGTACTTC.

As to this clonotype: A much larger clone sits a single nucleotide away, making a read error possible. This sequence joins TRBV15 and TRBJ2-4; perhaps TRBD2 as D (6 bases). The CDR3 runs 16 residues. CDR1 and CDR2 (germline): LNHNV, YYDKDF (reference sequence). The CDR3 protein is CATSRGKGDFKDIQYF. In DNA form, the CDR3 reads TGTGCCACCAGCAGAGGTAAAGGGGACTTCAAAGACATTCAGTACTTC.

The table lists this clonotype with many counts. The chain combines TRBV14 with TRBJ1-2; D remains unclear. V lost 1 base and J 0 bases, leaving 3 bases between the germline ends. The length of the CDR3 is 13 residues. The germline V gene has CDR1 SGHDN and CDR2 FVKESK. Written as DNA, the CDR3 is TGTGCCAGCAGCCAAGTCGCTAACTATGGCTACACCTTC. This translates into CASSQVANYGYTF.

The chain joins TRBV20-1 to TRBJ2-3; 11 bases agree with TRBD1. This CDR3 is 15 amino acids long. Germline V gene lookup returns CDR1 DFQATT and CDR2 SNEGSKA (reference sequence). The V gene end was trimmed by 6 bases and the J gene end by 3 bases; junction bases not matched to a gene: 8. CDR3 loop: CSANRDRGRTDTQYF. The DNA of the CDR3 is TGCAGTGCAAATCGGGACAGGGGGAGAACAGATACGCAGTATTTT.

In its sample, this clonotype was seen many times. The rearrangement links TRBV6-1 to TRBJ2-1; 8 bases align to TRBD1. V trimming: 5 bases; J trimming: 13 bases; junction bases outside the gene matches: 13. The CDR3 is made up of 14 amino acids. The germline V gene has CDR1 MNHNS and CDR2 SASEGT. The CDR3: CASSSTTVTGGQFF. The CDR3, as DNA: TGTGCCAGCAGTTCAACCACCGTCACAGGGGGACAGTTCTTC.

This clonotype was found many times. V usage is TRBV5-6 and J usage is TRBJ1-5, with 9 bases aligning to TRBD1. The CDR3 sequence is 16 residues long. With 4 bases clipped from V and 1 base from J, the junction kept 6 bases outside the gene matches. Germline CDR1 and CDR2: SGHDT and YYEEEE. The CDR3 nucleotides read TGTGCCAGCAGCCTGGACAGGGGCGGGAGCAATCAGCCCCAGCATTTT. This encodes CASSLDRGGSNQPQHF.

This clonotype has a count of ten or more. The DNA of the CDR3 is TGTGCCAGCAGCCGGATCGGGGATGGCGGCACAGATACGCAGTATTTT. Its translation: CASSRIGDGGTDTQYF. The chain uses TRBV7-2 and TRBJ2-3; D might be TRBD2 (5 bases). Trimming removed 5 bases from V and 1 base from J, with 16 bases in between. This CDR3 region has 16 residues. Germline V gene data show CDR1 as SGHTA and CDR2 as FQGNSA.

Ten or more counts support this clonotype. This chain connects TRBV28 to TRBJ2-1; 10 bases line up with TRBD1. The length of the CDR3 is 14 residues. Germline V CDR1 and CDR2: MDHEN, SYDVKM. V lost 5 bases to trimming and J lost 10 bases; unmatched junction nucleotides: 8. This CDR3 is CASSKGQGIGEQFF. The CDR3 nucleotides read TGTGCCAGCAGTAAGGGACAGGGGATTGGGGAGCAGTTCTTC. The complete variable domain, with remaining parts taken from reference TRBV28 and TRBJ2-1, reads DVKVTQSSRYLVKRTGEKVFLECVQDMDHENMFWYRQDPGLGLRLIYFSYDVKMKEKGDIPEGYSVSREKKERFSLILESASTNQTSMYLCASSKGQGIGEQFFGPGTRLTVL.

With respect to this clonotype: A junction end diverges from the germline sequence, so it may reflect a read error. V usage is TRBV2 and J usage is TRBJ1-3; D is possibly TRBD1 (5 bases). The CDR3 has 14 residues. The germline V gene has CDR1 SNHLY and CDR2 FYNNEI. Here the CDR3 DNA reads TGTGCCAGCAGTAGACAGAACTCTGGAAACACCATACATTTT. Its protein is CASSRQNSGNTIHF.

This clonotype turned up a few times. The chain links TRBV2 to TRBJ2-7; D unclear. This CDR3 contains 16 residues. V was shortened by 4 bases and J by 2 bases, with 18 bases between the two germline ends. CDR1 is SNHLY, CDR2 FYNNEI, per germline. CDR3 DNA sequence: TGTGCCAGCAGTGTCCTCAAGGGTCCTAACCCCTACGAGCAGTACTTC. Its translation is CASSVLKGPNPYEQYF.

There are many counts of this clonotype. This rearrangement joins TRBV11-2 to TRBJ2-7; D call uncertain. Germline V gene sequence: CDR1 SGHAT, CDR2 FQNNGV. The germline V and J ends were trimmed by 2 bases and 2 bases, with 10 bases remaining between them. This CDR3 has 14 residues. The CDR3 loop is CASSLSYPPYEQYF. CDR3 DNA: TGTGCCAGCAGCTTATCATATCCGCCCTACGAGCAGTACTTC.

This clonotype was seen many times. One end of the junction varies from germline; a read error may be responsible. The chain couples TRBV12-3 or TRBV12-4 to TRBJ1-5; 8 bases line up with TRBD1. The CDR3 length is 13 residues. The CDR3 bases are TGTGCCAGCAGTTTGACAGGGGAAGTGTGTCCGGATTTT. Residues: CASSLTGEVCPDF.

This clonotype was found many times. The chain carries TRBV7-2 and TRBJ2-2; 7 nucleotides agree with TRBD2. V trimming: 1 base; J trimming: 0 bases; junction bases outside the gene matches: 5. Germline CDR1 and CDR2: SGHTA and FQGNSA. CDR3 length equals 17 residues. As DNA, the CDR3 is TGTGCCAGCAGCTTAGACGTGGCGGGAGCGAACACCGGGGAGCTGTTTTTT. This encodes CASSLDVAGANTGELFF.

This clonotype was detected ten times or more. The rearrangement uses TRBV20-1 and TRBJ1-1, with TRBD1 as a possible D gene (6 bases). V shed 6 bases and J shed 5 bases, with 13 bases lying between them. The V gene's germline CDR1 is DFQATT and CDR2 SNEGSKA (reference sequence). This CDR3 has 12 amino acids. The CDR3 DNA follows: TGCAGTGCGTCCAGGGGCGAGACTGAAGCTTTCTTT. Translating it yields CSASRGETEAFF.

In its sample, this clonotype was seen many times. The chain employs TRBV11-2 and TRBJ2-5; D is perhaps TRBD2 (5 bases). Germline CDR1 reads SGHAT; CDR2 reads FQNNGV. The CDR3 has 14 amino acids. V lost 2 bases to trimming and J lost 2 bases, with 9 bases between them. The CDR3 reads CASSLLGLQETQYF. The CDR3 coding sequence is TGTGCCAGCAGCTTACTCGGACTGCAAGAGACCCAGTACTTC.

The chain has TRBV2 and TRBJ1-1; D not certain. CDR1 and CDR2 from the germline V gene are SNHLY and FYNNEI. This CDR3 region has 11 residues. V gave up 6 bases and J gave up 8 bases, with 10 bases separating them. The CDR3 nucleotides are TGTGCCAGCAGGGGCCCGCCAGAAGCTTTCTTT. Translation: CASRGPPEAFF.

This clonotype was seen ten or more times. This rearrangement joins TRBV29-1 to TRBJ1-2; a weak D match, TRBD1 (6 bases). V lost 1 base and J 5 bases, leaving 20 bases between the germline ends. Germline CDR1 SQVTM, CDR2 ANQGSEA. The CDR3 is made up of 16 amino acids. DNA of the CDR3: TGCAGCGTTGAAGGAAGGTCGCCAGGGGTGAGGTATGGCTACACCTTC. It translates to CSVEGRSPGVRYGYTF.

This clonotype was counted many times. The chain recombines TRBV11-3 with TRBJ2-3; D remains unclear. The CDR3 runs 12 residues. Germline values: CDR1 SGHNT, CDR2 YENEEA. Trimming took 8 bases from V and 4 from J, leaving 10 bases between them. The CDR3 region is CASAQDADTQYF. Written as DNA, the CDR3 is TGTGCCAGCGCCCAGGACGCAGATACGCAGTATTTT.

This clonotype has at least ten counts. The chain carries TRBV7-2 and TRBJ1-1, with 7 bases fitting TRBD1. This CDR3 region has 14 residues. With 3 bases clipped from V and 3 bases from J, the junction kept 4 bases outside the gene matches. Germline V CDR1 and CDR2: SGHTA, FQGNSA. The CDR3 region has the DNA TGTGCCAGCAGCTTCGGACAGGCCTACACTGAAGCTTTCTTT. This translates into CASSFGQAYTEAFF.

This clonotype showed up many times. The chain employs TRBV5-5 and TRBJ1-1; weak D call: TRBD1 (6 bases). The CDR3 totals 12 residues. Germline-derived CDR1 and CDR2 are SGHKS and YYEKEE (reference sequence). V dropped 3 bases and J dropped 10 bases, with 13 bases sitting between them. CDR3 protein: CASSSQGLPAFF. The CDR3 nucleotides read TGTGCCAGCAGCTCTCAGGGGTTGCCAGCTTTCTTT. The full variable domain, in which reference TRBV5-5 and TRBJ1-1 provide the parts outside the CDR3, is DAGVTQSPTHLIKTRGQQVTLRCSPISGHKSVSWYQQVLGQGPQFIFQYYEKEERGRGNFPDRFSARQFPNYSSELNVNALLLGDSALYLCASSSQGLPAFFGQGTRLTVV.

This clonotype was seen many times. CDR3: CASSPPSGGETQYF. The CDR3, as DNA: TGTGCCAGCTCACCCCCCAGCGGGGGAGAGACCCAGTACTTC. The chain carries TRBV18 and TRBJ2-5; 8 nucleotides agree with TRBD2. This CDR3 spans 14 amino acids. The ends lost 3 bases at V and 4 bases at J; junction bases unmatched: 4. Looked up from germline, CDR1 is KGHSH and CDR2 is LQKENI. The entire variable domain, with the rest obtained from reference TRBV18 and TRBJ2-5, is as follows: NAGVMQNPRHLVRRRGQEARLRCSPMKGHSHVYWYRQLPEEGLKFMVYLQKENIIDESGMPKERFSAEFPKEGPSILRIQQVVRGDSAAYFCASSPPSGGETQYFGPGTRLLVL.

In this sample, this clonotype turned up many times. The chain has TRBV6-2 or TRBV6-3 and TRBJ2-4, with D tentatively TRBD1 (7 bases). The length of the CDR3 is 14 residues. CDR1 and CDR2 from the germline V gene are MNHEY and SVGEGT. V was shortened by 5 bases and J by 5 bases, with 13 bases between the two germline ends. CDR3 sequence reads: CASSPRGTENIQYF. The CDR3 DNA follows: TGTGCCAGCAGTCCCCGGGGGACAGAAAACATTCAGTACTTC.